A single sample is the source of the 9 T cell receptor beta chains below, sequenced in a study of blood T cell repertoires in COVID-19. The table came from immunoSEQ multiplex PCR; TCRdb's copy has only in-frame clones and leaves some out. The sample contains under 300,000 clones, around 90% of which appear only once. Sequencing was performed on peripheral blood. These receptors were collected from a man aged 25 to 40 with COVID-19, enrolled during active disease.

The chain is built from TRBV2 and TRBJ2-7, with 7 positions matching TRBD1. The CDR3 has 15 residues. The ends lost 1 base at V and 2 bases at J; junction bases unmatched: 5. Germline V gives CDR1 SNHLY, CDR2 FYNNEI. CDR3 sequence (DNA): TGTGCCAGCAGTGAAGATCCGGGACAGCCCTACGAGCAGTACTTC. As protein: CASSEDPGQPYEQYF.

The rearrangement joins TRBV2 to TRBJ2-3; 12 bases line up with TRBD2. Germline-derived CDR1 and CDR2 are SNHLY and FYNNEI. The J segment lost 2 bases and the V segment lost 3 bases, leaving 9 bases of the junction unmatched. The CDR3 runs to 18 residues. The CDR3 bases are TGTGCCAGCAGTGACAGTACTAGCGGGGGGCCTTTCACAGATACGCAGTATTTT. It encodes CASSDSTSGGPFTDTQYF.

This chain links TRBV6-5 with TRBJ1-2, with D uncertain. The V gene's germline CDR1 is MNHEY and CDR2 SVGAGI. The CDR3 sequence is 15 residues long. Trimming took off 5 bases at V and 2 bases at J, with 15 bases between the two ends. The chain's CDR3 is CASSTAEAPNYGYTF. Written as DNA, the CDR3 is TGTGCCAGCAGTACCGCCGAGGCCCCGAACTATGGCTACACCTTC.

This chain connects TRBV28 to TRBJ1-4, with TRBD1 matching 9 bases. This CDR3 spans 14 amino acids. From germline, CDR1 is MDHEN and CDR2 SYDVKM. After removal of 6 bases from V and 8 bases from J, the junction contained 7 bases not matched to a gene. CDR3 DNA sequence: TGTGCCAGCAGCAGGGACAGGGTGCGAGAAAAACTGTTTTTT. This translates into CASSRDRVREKLFF. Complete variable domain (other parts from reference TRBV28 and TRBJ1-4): DVKVTQSSRYLVKRTGEKVFLECVQDMDHENMFWYRQDPGLGLRLIYFSYDVKMKEKGDIPEGYSVSREKKERFSLILESASTNQTSMYLCASSRDRVREKLFFGSGTQLSVL.

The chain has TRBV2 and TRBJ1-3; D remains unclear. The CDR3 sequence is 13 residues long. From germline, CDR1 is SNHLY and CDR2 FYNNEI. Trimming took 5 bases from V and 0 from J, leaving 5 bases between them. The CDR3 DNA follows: TGTGCCAGCAGTCCCAGCTCTGGAAACACCATATATTTT. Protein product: CASSPSSGNTIYF.

The CDR3 here is CAIRLTGELFF. The CDR3 DNA reads as TGTGCCATCAGACTCACCGGGGAGCTGTTTTTT. The chain combines TRBV10-3 with TRBJ2-2; unclear D gene. V was pared by 6 bases and J by 4 bases, with 3 bases between. The CDR3 spans 11 residues. The germline V gene encodes CDR1 ENHRY and CDR2 SYGVKD.

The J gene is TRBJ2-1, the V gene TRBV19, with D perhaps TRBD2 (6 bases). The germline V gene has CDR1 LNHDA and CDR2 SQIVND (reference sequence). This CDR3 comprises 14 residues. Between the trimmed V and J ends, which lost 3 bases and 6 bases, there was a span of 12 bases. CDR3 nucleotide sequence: TGTGCCAGTAGTATTGGTCTAGCGCCCAATGAGCAGTTCTTC. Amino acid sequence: CASSIGLAPNEQFF.

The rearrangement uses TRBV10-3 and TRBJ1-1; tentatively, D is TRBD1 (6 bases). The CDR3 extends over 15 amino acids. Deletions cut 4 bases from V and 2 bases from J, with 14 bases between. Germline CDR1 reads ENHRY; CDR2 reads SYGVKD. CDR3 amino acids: CAISGTGNINTEAFF. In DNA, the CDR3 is TGTGCCATCAGTGGTACAGGGAACATAAACACTGAAGCTTTCTTT.

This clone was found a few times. CDR3 sequence reads: CASSVEGGASVFGNTIYF. The CDR3 DNA reads TGTGCCAGCAGCGTAGAAGGGGGGGCGTCGGTCTTTGGAAACACCATATATTTT. This chain uses TRBV9 with TRBJ1-3; D might be TRBD1 (6 bases). The CDR3 is 18 amino acids. The V end lost 0 bases, the J end lost 3 bases, and 19 bases lay between the germline ends. CDR1 and CDR2 from the germline V gene are SGDLS and YYNGEE.